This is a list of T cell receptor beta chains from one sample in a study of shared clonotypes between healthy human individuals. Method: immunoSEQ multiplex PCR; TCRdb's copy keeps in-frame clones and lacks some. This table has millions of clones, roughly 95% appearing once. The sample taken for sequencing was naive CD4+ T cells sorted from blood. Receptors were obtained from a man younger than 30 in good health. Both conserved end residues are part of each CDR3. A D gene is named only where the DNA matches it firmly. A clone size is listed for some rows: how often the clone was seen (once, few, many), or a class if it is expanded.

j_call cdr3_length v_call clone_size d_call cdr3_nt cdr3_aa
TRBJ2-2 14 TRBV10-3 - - TGTGCCATCAGTAAGGCAGCTAACACCGGGGAGCTGTTTTTT CAISKAANTGELFF
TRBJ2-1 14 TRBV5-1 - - TGCGCCAGCAGCTTGGGTCTAGTCTACAATGAGCAGTTCTTC CASSLGLVYNEQFF
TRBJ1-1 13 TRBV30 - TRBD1 TGTGCCTGGAGTCTTACAGGGGGAGATGAAGCTTTCTTT CAWSLTGGDEAFF
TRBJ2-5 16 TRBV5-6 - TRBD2 TGTGCCAGCAGCTTGGGTAGCGGGGCCCTATACGAGACCCAGTACTTC CASSLGSGALYETQYF
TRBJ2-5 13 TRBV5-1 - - TGCGCCAGCAGTTCCCAAGATTGGGAGACCCAGTACTTC CASSSQDWETQYF
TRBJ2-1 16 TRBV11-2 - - TGTGCCAGCAGCTTCGAGCGTGGGTTGCAGCCCAATGAGCAGTTCTTC CASSFERGLQPNEQFF
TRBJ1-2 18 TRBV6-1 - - TGTGCCAGCAGTGACCTATCCCGAACCCAACGGGCAGACTATGGCTACACCTTC CASSDLSRTQRADYGYTF
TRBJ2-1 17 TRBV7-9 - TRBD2 TGTGCCAGCAGCTTAGCGAGGACTAGCGGGAGCCACAATGAGCAGTTCTTC CASSLARTSGSHNEQFF
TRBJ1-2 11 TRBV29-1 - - TGCAGCGTTGGGGGTGACTATGGCTACACCTTC CSVGGDYGYTF
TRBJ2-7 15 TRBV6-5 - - TGTGCCAGCAGTTACTCGACCGGGGGCAGATACGAGCAGTACTTC CASSYSTGGRYEQYF
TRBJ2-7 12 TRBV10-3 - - TGTGCCATCAGTGAGTGGTCCTCCGAGCAGTACTTC CAISEWSSEQYF
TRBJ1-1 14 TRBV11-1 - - TGTGCCAGCAGCTTAGAGGGACGGGTGGATGAAGCTTTCTTT CASSLEGRVDEAFF
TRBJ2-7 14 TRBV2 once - TGTGCCAGCATCGCTAGCCGGAGCTCCTACGAGCAGTACTTC CASIASRSSYEQYF
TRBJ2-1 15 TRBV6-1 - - TGTGCCAGCAGTGGAATACTTGTCTCCTACAATGAGCAGTTCTTC CASSGILVSYNEQFF
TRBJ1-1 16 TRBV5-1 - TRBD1 TGCGCCAGCAGCTTGCCCGGACAGGACGGGTTCACTGAAGCTTTCTTT CASSLPGQDGFTEAFF
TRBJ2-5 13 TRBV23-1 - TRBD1 TGCGCCAGCAGTCAACGACAGGGGGAGACCCAGTACTTC CASSQRQGETQYF
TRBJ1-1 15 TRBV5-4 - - TGTGCCAGCAGCTTGGGTGGGGCCAAGAACACTGAAGCTTTCTTT CASSLGGAKNTEAFF
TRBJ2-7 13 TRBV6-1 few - TGTGCCAGCAGCTCCGCTAGCTCCTACGAGCAGTACTTC CASSSASSYEQYF
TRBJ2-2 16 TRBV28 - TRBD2 TGTGCCAGCAGTCCTAACCAGCGGGGGTACACCGGGGAGCTGTTTTTT CASSPNQRGYTGELFF
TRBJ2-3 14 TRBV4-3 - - TGCGCCAGCAGCCAAGGGGGGAACGCAGATACGCAGTATTTT CASSQGGNADTQYF
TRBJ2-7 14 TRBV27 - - TGTGCCAGCAGCCGGAGCGGGGACACCTACGAGCAGTACTTC CASSRSGDTYEQYF
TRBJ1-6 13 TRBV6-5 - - TGTGCCAGCAGCCCCCGCTCCCAATCACCCCTCCACTTT CASSPRSQSPLHF
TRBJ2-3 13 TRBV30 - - TGTGCCTGGAGTTCGCACCTCACAGATACGCAGTATTTT CAWSSHLTDTQYF
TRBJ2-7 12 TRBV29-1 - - TGCAGCGTTGAAGGGAAGGCGACCGAGCAGTACTTC CSVEGKATEQYF
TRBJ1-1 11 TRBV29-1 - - TGCAGCGTTGCCGGGGACCCTGAAGCTTTCTTT CSVAGDPEAFF
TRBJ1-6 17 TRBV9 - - TGTGCCAGCAGCGTAGCCCCAGGGGACACAGGGAATTCACCCCTCCACTTT CASSVAPGDTGNSPLHF
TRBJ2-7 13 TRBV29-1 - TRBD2 TGCAGCGTTGTCAAGCGGGAGTCCTACGAGCAGTACTTC CSVVKRESYEQYF
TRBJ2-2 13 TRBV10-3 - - TGTGCCATCTCACAGGGCGGTACCGGGGAGCTGTTTTTT CAISQGGTGELFF
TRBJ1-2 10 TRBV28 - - TGTGCCAGCAGACGAAATGGCTACACCTTC CASRRNGYTF
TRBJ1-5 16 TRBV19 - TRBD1 TGTGCCAGTAGCCCCTTACCGGGACAGGGTAATCAGCCCCAGCATTTT CASSPLPGQGNQPQHF
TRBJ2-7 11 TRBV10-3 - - TGTGCCACCCGAACCTCCTACGAGCAGTACTTC CATRTSYEQYF
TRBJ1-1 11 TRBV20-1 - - TGCAGTGCTCAAAAGACCACTGAAGCTTTCTTT CSAQKTTEAFF
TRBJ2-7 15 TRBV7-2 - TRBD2 TGTGCCAGCAGTCCAGGGCTAGCGGGTTCCTACGAGCAGTACTTC CASSPGLAGSYEQYF
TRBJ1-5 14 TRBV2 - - TGTGCCAGCAGGGGGGACGGGCATCATCAGCCCCAGCATTTT CASRGDGHHQPQHF
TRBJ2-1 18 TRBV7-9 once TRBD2 TGTGCCAGCAGCTTAGCACTCGGGAGGGGAGGATCCTACAATGAGCAGTTCTTC CASSLALGRGGSYNEQFF
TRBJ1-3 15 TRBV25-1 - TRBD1 TGTGCCAGCAGTCGGGGAGGGGGCCCTGAGGACACCATATATTTT CASSRGGGPEDTIYF
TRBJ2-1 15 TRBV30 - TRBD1 TGTGCCTGGAGTAAACCGGGACAGATGTACAATGAGCAGTTCTTC CAWSKPGQMYNEQFF
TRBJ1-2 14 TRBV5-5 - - TGTGCCAGCAGCTTAGCACGGTTTATTGATGGCTACACCTTC CASSLARFIDGYTF
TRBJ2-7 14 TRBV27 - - TGTGCCAGCAGTCCCCGGTCTTTCGGCGCCGAGCAGTACTTC CASSPRSFGAEQYF
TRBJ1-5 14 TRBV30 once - TGTGCCTGGATTCCCAAGAATAGCAATCAGCCCCAGCATTTT CAWIPKNSNQPQHF
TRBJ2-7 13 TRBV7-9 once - TGTGCCAGCAGCTTAGGTCAGCGGGACGAGCAGTACTTC CASSLGQRDEQYF
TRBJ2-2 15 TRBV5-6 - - TGTGCCAGCAGCTTCGACGGAGGGTACACCGGGGAGCTGTTTTTT CASSFDGGYTGELFF
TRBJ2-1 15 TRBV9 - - TGTGCCAGCAGCGTAGACGGGAACTCCTACAATGAGCAGTTCTTC CASSVDGNSYNEQFF
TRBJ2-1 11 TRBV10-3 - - TGTGCCACCAGGACTTTACATGAGCAGTTCTTC CATRTLHEQFF
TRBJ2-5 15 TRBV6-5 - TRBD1 TGTGCCAGCAGTTACCTGATAGGACAGGGGAGGACCCAGTACTTC CASSYLIGQGRTQYF
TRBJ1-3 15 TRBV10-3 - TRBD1 TGTGCCATCAGTGGGACAGGCATCTCTGGAAACACCATATATTTT CAISGTGISGNTIYF
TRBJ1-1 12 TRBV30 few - TGTGCCTGGAGTGTTAGGACGGGGGATGCTTTCTTT CAWSVRTGDAFF
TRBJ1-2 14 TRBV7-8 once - TGTGCCAGCAGCTTAGCACAGGCCGTTTATGGCTACACCTTC CASSLAQAVYGYTF
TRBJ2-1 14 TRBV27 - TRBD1 TGTGCCAGCAGGAGACAGGGGGCGTTTAATGAGCAGTTCTTC CASRRQGAFNEQFF
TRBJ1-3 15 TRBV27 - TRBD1 TGTGCCAGCAGTTTAGGGACAGGGTTTGGAAACACCATATATTTT CASSLGTGFGNTIYF
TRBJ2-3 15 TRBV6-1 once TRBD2 TGTGCCAGCAGTGAAGCCAGCGGGGGGGAGGGTACGCAGTATTTT CASSEASGGEGTQYF
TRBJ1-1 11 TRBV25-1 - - TGTGCCAGTACTAGGGGCACTGAAGCTTTCTTT CASTRGTEAFF
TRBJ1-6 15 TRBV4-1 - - TGCGCCAGCAGCCAAACGAGGACAGTTAATTCACCCCTCCACTTT CASSQTRTVNSPLHF
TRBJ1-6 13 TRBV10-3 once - TGTGCCATCGGGGGTCCAGGAGTTTCACCCCTCCACTTT CAIGGPGVSPLHF
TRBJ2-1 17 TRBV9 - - TGTGCCAGCAGCGTAGGGCTAGCCCAAAGCTCCTACAATGAGCAGTTCTTC CASSVGLAQSSYNEQFF